The T cell receptor beta chain under discussion was sequenced for a study of T cell responses to AZD1222 COVID-19 vaccine. Broader study findings: There were mostly white British donors and more females than males, and clonal diversity was possibly underestimated.

The method was immunoSEQ multiplex PCR; TCRdb's version includes in-frame clones alone and lacks a portion of them. Of tens of thousands of clones listed, roughly 82% are singletons. Concerning this clone itself: What it binds is not known.

The CDR3 has 12 residues. With 5 bases clipped from V and 10 bases from J, the junction kept 7 bases outside the gene matches. Germline loops: CDR1 SEHNR, CDR2 FQNEAQ (reference sequence). This sequence was found in an adult in good health. The sequences come from peripheral blood, collected on day 0 of AZD1222 vaccination. The chain employs TRBV7-9 and TRBJ1-2, with 7 bases fitting TRBD1. CDR3 bases: TGTGCCAGCAGCCCTGGGACAGAACACTACACCTTC. This codes for CASSPGTEHYTF.